This T cell receptor beta chain was profiled in a study of blood T cell repertoires in COVID-19. On the study more broadly: PBMCs, B-cell-depleted T cells, or T cells were the source of the cDNA or gDNA that made up the material.

The CDR3 runs 15 residues. Trimming cost V 3 bases and J 2 bases; bases outside gene matches: 5. The germline V gene encodes CDR1 DFQATT and CDR2 SNEGSKA (reference sequence). Seattle patient enrollment occurred during active infection, with longitudinal follow-up thereafter. Original analysis: Researchers report that nucleated cell counts were estimated from reference gene primer amplification. TCRdb keeps only in-frame clones here, not all; method: immunoSEQ multiplex PCR. V and J calls and clone size are as listed in that table; D and trimming were resolved from the DNA. Among around 170,000 clones, more than 75% were seen once, and the ten largest hold about 0.6%.

Sequences were obtained from peripheral blood. The genes are TRBV20-1 and TRBJ1-5; 9 nucleotides agree with TRBD1. The TCR sequence derives from a man in his fifties or sixties with COVID-19, enrolled during active disease. As DNA, the CDR3 is TGCAGTGCTAGTACAGGGGGCTGGGGCAATCAGCCCCAGCATTTT. Translation gives CSASTGGWGNQPQHF.